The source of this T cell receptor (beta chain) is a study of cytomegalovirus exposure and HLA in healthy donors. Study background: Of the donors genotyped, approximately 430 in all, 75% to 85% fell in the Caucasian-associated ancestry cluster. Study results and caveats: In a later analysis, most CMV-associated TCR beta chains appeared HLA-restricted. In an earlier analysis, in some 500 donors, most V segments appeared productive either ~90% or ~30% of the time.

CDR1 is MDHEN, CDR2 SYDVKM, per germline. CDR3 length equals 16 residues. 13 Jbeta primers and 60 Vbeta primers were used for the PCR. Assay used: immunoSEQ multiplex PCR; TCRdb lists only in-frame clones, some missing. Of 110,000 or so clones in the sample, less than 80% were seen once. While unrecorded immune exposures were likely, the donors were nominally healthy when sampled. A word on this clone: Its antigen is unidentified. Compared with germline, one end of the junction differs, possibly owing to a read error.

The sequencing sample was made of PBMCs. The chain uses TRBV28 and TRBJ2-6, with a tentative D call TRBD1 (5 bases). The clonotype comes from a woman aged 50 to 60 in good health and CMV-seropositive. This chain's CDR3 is CASSLCQDPGANGLTF. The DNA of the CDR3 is TGTGCCAGCAGTTTATGCCAAGATCCTGGGGCCAACGGCCTGACTTTC.